These T cell receptor beta chains were read from a single sample in a study of long-term antiretroviral therapy in people with HIV. Data came from immunoSEQ multiplex PCR; TCRdb stores just in-frame clones and leaves some out. This sample has 25,000 or so clones, with roughly 78% found just once. The specimen comprised unsorted PBMCs, sampled 1.5 years before starting antiretroviral therapy. These receptors came from a man younger than 30 with HIV. Each CDR3 is given with its conserved first and last residue. D genes are given only for firm matches. For some rows the clone size is stated as once, few or many, or as a class when expanded; others skip it.

len | d_gene | j_gene | abundance | v_gene | CDR3aa | CDR3nt
18 | TRBD2 | TRBJ2-5 | . | TRBV5-5 | CASSLGLVLAGVGETQYF | TGTGCCAGCAGCTTGGGTTTAGTTCTAGCGGGAGTAGGCGAGACCCAGTACTTC
14 | . | TRBJ2-7 | . | TRBV6-1 | CASSDFGQGYEQYF | TGTGCCAGCAGTGACTTCGGACAAGGCTACGAGCAGTACTTC
17 | . | TRBJ2-1 | . | TRBV7-9 | CASSLEPGGRTTNEQFF | TGTGCCAGCAGCTTAGAGCCTGGAGGGAGGACGACTAATGAGCAGTTCTTC
12 | . | TRBJ1-2 | few | TRBV14 | CASSPGLYGYTF | TGTGCCAGCAGCCCGGGACTGTATGGCTACACCTTC
13 | . | TRBJ1-2 | once | TRBV7-8 | CASRKDRNYGYTF | TGTGCCAGCAGGAAGGACAGAAACTATGGCTACACCTTC
14 | . | TRBJ2-7 | few | TRBV7-6 | CASSLAGGEGEQYF | TGTGCCAGCAGCTTAGCGGGAGGCGAGGGGGAGCAGTACTTC
15 | TRBD2 | TRBJ2-3 | . | TRBV15 | CATSTLAGVGDTQYF | TGTGCCACCAGCACACTAGCGGGAGTCGGCGATACGCAGTATTTT
16 | . | TRBJ2-1 | . | TRBV5-5 | CASSARWESSYNEQFF | TGTGCCAGCAGCGCCCGGTGGGAATCCTCCTACAATGAGCAGTTCTTC
15 | . | TRBJ2-7 | . | TRBV9 | CASSVAEGSPYEQYF | TGTGCCAGCAGCGTAGCTGAGGGCTCCCCCTACGAGCAGTACTTC
15 | TRBD1 | TRBJ2-3 | . | TRBV9 | CASSAGGSVTDTQYF | TGTGCCAGCAGCGCAGGGGGTAGCGTCACAGATACGCAGTATTTT
16 | . | TRBJ1-2 | . | TRBV4-3 | CASSQEMGRTNYGYTF | TGCGCCAGCAGCCAAGAAATGGGCAGGACTAACTATGGCTACACCTTC
16 | TRBD2 | TRBJ2-3 | . | TRBV13 | CASTPAGGPRTDTQYF | TGTGCCAGCACCCCGGCGGGGGGTCCACGCACAGATACGCAGTATTTT
14 | TRBD2 | TRBJ2-7 | . | TRBV11-2 | CASSFPGLAGEQYF | TGTGCCAGCAGCTTCCCGGGACTAGCGGGCGAGCAGTACTTC
13 | TRBD1 | TRBJ2-1 | . | TRBV7-9 | CATTGTVYNEQFF | TGTGCCACCACCGGGACAGTTTACAATGAGCAGTTCTTC
15 | TRBD1 | TRBJ2-1 | . | TRBV7-9 | CASSQGVDFYNEQFF | TGTGCCAGCAGCCAGGGGGTCGATTTCTACAATGAGCAGTTCTTC
14 | . | TRBJ2-7 | . | TRBV18 | CASSYTGNSYEQYF | TGTGCCAGCTCTTACACCGGGAACTCCTACGAGCAGTACTTC
14 | . | TRBJ1-5 | . | TRBV7-9 | CASSSGDQNQPQHF | TGTGCCAGCAGCTCAGGGGATCAAAATCAGCCCCAGCATTTT
16 | . | TRBJ1-1 | . | TRBV13 | CASSLVRLTGLTEAFF | TGTGCCAGCAGCTTAGTTCGTCTAACTGGATTAACTGAAGCTTTCTTT
13 | . | TRBJ2-1 | . | TRBV18 | CASSPALINEQFF | TGTGCCAGCTCACCAGCCTTAATCAATGAGCAGTTCTTC
14 | . | TRBJ2-7 | . | TRBV28 | CASSLPPVAYEQYF | TGTGCCAGCAGTTTACCCCCAGTCGCCTACGAGCAGTACTTC
13 | . | TRBJ1-1 | . | TRBV7-2 | CASSLDHNTEAFF | TGTGCCAGCAGCTTAGATCACAACACTGAAGCTTTCTTT
13 | . | TRBJ2-7 | . | TRBV2 | CASSEGTLYEQYF | TGTGCCAGCAGTGAAGGGACACTCTACGAGCAGTACTTC
15 | . | TRBJ2-1 | . | TRBV7-2 | CASSSGPIFYNEQFF | TGTGCCAGCAGCTCGGGACCAATCTTCTACAATGAGCAGTTCTTC
14 | . | TRBJ2-4 | . | TRBV29-1 | CSVVTPLTKNIQYF | TGCAGCGTTGTAACTCCTTTAACCAAAAACATTCAGTACTTC
18 | TRBD2 | TRBJ2-3 | . | TRBV7-2 | CASSFDHGVGLAGKTQYF | TGTGCCAGCAGCTTCGATCACGGGGTTGGACTAGCAGGGAAAACGCAGTATTTT
15 | . | TRBJ2-7 | few | TRBV27 | CASRALLSDSYEQYF | TGTGCCAGCAGGGCGCTTTTGAGCGACTCCTACGAGCAGTACTTC
17 | TRBD1 | TRBJ2-1 | . | TRBV29-1 | CSVEFATGTGSYNEQFF | TGCAGCGTTGAATTCGCGACAGGGACAGGCTCCTACAATGAGCAGTTCTTC
12 | TRBD2 | TRBJ2-7 | . | TRBV7-9 | CASASGIREQYF | TGTGCCAGTGCGAGCGGGATACGAGAGCAGTACTTC
15 | TRBD2 | TRBJ2-1 | . | TRBV7-9 | CASGIAGGLNNEQFF | TGTGCCAGCGGTATAGCGGGGGGGTTGAACAATGAGCAGTTCTTC
16 | TRBD2 | TRBJ2-2 | few | TRBV5-1 | CASSETGTTLTGELFF | TGCGCCAGCAGCGAAACCGGGACTACGCTCACCGGGGAGCTGTTTTTT
13 | . | TRBJ1-6 | . | TRBV6-5 | CASSTLGNSPLHF | TGTGCCAGCAGTACTCTTGGGAATTCACCCCTCCACTTT
15 | TRBD1 | TRBJ2-7 | once | TRBV6-1 | CASSELFGQGYEQYF | TGTGCCAGCAGTGAACTCTTCGGACAGGGCTACGAGCAGTACTTC
14 | . | TRBJ1-1 | . | TRBV5-4 | CASSLDRTSTEAFF | TGTGCCAGCAGCTTGGATCGGACGAGTACTGAAGCTTTCTTT
15 | TRBD1 | TRBJ2-3 | . | TRBV5-1 | CASSLGQGGTDTQYF | TGCGCCAGCAGCTTGGGACAGGGCGGCACAGATACGCAGTATTTT
16 | . | TRBJ2-3 | . | TRBV7-3 | CASSLSWGRNTDTQYF | TGTGCCAGCAGCTTAAGTTGGGGGCGAAACACAGATACGCAGTATTTT
13 | . | TRBJ2-5 | . | TRBV30 | CAWSLQGGETQYF | TGTGCCTGGAGCTTACAGGGAGGGGAGACCCAGTACTTC
15 | TRBD1 | TRBJ1-1 | . | TRBV28 | CASSSMTGGNTEAFF | TGTGCCAGCAGTTCAATGACAGGGGGGAACACTGAAGCTTTCTTT
13 | . | TRBJ2-7 | few | TRBV7-9 | CASRDFSGWEQYF | TGTGCCAGCCGGGACTTCTCAGGATGGGAGCAGTACTTC
14 | . | TRBJ2-7 | . | TRBV19 | CASSNRDGSYEQYF | TGTGCCAGTAGTAATCGGGACGGTTCCTACGAGCAGTACTTC
13 | . | TRBJ2-7 | once | TRBV6-5 | CASSYRVSYEQYF | TGTGCCAGCAGTTACAGGGTCTCCTACGAGCAGTACTTC
12 | . | TRBJ2-3 | . | TRBV5-6 | CASSLQQDTQYF | TGTGCCAGCAGCTTACAGCAAGATACGCAGTATTTT
12 | . | TRBJ2-7 | . | TRBV5-5 | CASSWGYYEQYF | TGTGCCAGCAGCTGGGGATACTACGAGCAGTACTTC
15 | TRBD2 | TRBJ2-1 | . | TRBV7-7 | CASSSTSGRENEQFF | TGTGCTAGCAGTTCAACTAGCGGGAGGGAGAATGAGCAGTTCTTC
14 | . | TRBJ2-7 | . | TRBV18 | CASSPIQRQNEQYF | TGTGCCAGCTCACCAATCCAAAGACAGAACGAGCAGTACTTC